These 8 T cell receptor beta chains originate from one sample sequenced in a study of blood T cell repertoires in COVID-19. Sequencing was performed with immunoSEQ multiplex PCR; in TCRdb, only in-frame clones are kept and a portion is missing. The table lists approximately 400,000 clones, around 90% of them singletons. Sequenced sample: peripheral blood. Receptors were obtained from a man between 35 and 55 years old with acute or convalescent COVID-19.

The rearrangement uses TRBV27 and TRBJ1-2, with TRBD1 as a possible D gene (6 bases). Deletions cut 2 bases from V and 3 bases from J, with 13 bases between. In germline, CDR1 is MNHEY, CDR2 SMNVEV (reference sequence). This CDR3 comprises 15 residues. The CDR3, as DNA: TGTGCCAGCAGTTTAGTTGCGGGGGGCCACTATGGCTACACCTTC. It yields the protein CASSLVAGGHYGYTF.

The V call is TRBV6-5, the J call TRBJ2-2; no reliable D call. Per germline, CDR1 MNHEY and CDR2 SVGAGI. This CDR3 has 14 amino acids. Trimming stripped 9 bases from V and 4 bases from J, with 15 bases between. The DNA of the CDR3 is TGTGCCAGTCGTGAGTCGGGTTTCACCGGGGAGCTGTTTTTT. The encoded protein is CASRESGFTGELFF.

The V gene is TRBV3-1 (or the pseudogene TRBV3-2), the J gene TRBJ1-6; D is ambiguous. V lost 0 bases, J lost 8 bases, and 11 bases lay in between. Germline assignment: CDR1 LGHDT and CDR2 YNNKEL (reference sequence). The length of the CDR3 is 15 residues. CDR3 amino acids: CASSQEAVLDSPLHF. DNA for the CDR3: TGTGCCAGCAGCCAAGAAGCGGTTTTGGATTCACCCCTCCACTTT.

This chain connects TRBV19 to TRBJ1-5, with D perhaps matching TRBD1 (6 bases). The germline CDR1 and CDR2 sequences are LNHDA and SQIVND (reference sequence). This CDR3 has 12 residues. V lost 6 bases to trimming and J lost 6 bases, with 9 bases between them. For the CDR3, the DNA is TGTGCCAGTAGGAGAGGGGGTCAGCCCCAGCATTTT. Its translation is CASRRGGQPQHF.

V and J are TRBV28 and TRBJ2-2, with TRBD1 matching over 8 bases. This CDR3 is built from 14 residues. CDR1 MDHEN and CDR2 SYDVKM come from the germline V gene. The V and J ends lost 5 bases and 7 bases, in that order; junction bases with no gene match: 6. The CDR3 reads CASSRQGLGGELFF. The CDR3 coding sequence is TGTGCCAGCAGTCGACAGGGGTTAGGCGGGGAGCTGTTTTTT.

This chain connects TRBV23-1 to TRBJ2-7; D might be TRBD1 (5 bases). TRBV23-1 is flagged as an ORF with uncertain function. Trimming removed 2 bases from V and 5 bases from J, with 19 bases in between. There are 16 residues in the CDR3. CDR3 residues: CASSQANRTNHHEQYF. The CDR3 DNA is TGCGCCAGCAGTCAAGCAAACAGGACCAACCACCACGAGCAGTACTTC.

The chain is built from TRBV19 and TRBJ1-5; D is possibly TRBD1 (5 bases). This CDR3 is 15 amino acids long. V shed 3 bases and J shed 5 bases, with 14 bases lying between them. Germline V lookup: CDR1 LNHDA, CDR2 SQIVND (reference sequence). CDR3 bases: TGTGCCAGTAGTATCGGACGGGGGTCTCATCAGCCCCAGCATTTT. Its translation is CASSIGRGSHQPQHF. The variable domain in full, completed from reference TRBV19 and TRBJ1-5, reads DGGITQSPKYLFRKEGQNVTLSCEQNLNHDAMYWYRQDPGQGLRLIYYSQIVNDFQKGDIAEGYSVSREKKESFPLTVTSAQKNPTAFYLCASSIGRGSHQPQHFGDGTRLSIL.

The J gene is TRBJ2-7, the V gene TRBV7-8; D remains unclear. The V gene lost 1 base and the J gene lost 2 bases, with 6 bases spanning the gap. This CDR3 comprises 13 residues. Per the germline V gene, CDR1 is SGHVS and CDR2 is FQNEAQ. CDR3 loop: CASSLGRTYEQYF. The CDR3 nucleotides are TGTGCCAGCAGCTTAGGGAGAACCTACGAGCAGTACTTC.